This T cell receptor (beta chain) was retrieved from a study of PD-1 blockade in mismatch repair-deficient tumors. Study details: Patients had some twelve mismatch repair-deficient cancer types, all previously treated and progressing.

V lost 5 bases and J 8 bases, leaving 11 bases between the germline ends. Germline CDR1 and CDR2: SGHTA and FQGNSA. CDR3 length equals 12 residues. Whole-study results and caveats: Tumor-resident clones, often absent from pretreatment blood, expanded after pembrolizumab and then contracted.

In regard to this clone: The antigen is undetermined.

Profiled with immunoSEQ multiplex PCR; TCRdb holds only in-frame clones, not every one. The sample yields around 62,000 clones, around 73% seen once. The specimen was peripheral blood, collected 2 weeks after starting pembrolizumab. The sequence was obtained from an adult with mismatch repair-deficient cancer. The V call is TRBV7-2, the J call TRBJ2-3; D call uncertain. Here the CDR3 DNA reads TGTGCCAGCAGCGAAAGGGTTGGTACGCAGTATTTT. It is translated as CASSERVGTQYF.